This is a list of T cell receptor beta chains from one sample in a study of T cell responses to AZD1222 COVID-19 vaccine. This table comes from immunoSEQ multiplex PCR, and its TCRdb copy is limited to in-frame clones, with some not included. The repertoire holds approximately 150,000 clones, 86% seen once, with 5% to 6% in the top ten. The starting material was peripheral blood, obtained 28 days after the second AZD1222 dose. All receptors come from an adult who received the AZD1222 COVID-19 vaccine. CDR3s include the opening cysteine and the closing phenylalanine or tryptophan. Each record gives: clone size, D gene, V gene, J gene, CDR3 DNA, CDR3 protein. The D gene is left open where the match is weak. Clone size is not always given. Where it is, it says once, few, many or a class for expanded clones.

NA	NA	TRBV7-2	TRBJ2-6	TGTGCCAGCAGCTTCCCAGGGTCCGGGGCCAACGTCCTGACTTTC	CASSFPGSGANVLTF
NA	NA	TRBV5-4	TRBJ1-1	TGTGCCAGCAGCCCCATTTCTGGGAACACTGAAGCTTTCTTT	CASSPISGNTEAFF
NA	NA	TRBV20-1	TRBJ2-5	TGCAGTGTCGGGTTGAGAGAGACCCAGTACTTC	CSVGLRETQYF
NA	TRBD2	TRBV4-1	TRBJ2-1	TGCGCCAGCAGCCAACCACTAGCGGGAAGGTCCTACAATGAGCAGTTCTTC	CASSQPLAGRSYNEQFF
NA	TRBD2	TRBV15	TRBJ2-1	TGTGCCACCAGCAGAGACGCACTAGCGGGAGTTAAAAATGAGCAGTTCTTC	CATSRDALAGVKNEQFF
NA	NA	TRBV15	TRBJ1-1	TGTGCCACCAGCACTGGGGCGGGGATGAACACTGAAGCTTTCTTT	CATSTGAGMNTEAFF
NA	NA	TRBV7-9	TRBJ1-1	TGTGCCAGCAGCTTAGGCCGGGGAGGGGGCACTGAAGCTTTCTTT	CASSLGRGGGTEAFF
NA	TRBD1	TRBV2	TRBJ1-1	TGTGCCAGCACTATGGACAGGGCTACTGAAGCTTTCTTT	CASTMDRATEAFF
NA	NA	TRBV2	TRBJ1-1	TGTGCCAGTGAGTACCCCAGCTTCGGAAAGACTGAAGCTTTCTTT	CASEYPSFGKTEAFF
NA	NA	TRBV30	TRBJ1-2	TGTGCCTGGACCACAAGCGGGACCCGGTATGGCTACACCTTC	CAWTTSGTRYGYTF
NA	TRBD1	TRBV6-5	TRBJ1-2	TGTGCCAGCAGTAAGCCAGGGGGCGCATATGGCTACACCTTC	CASSKPGGAYGYTF
NA	NA	TRBV7-2	TRBJ1-1	TGTGCCAGCAGCTTAGCTGGTTCCTACACTGAAGCTTTCTTT	CASSLAGSYTEAFF
NA	TRBD2	TRBV7-6	TRBJ2-3	TGTGCCAGCAGCTTACGGGGGGGCCTGGATGATACGCAGTATTTT	CASSLRGGLDDTQYF
once	TRBD2	TRBV14	TRBJ2-7	TGTGCCAGCAGCCAAGCCGGGACTAGCGCTAAGCAGTACTTC	CASSQAGTSAKQYF
NA	NA	TRBV28	TRBJ1-2	TGTGCCAGCAGTTTCAGAGAGTATGGCTACACCTTC	CASSFREYGYTF
NA	NA	TRBV10-3	TRBJ2-3	TGTGCCATCAGCCAGCGGGACAGCTTCACAGATACGCAGTATTTT	CAISQRDSFTDTQYF
NA	NA	TRBV6-5	TRBJ2-1	TGTGCCAGCAGTTCAAGGAATGAGCAGTTCTTC	CASSSRNEQFF
NA	NA	TRBV30	TRBJ1-3	TGTGCCTGGACCTCGAACTCTGGAAACACCATATATTTT	CAWTSNSGNTIYF
NA	NA	TRBV5-1	TRBJ2-1	TGCGCCAGCAGCTTGGCCCCAAGGAGCTCCTACAATGAGCAGTTCTTC	CASSLAPRSSYNEQFF
once	TRBD1	TRBV6-4	TRBJ1-2	TGTGCCAGCAGTGACCCGGGGGTACAGGGGAGGACTAACTATGGCTACACCTTC	CASSDPGVQGRTNYGYTF
NA	TRBD1	TRBV5-4	TRBJ2-2	TGTGCCAGCAGCCCAGCCGGACAGGGGGCGGGTACCGGGGAGCTGTTTTTT	CASSPAGQGAGTGELFF
NA	TRBD1	TRBV10-3	TRBJ2-7	TGTGCCAACCGCAGGGGGGACAGGGGTCAGGTCTCCTACGAGCAGTACTTC	CANRRGDRGQVSYEQYF
NA	NA	TRBV2	TRBJ1-1	TGTGCCAGCAGGAAGGAGTCCGGGGGGTCCACTGAAGCTTTCTTT	CASRKESGGSTEAFF
NA	NA	TRBV12-3/TRBV12-4	TRBJ1-4	TGTGCCAGCAGTTGGAGAGGGAACGAAAAACTGTTTTTT	CASSWRGNEKLFF
NA	NA	TRBV23-1	TRBJ2-4	TGCGCCAACCGAAGACCAGCTTCGGGAAACATTCAGTACTTC	CANRRPASGNIQYF